This TCR beta chain was documented in a study of blood T cell repertoires in COVID-19. Study summary: Samples representing acute and convalescent COVID-19 were sourced from the United States, Italy and Spain. PBMCs, B-cell-depleted T cells, or T cells provided the cDNA or gDNA that made up the material.

Original handling: Scientists estimated how many nucleated cells there were by amplifying reference gene primers. Only in-frame clones appear in the TCRdb table, and some are missing; sequencing was by immunoSEQ multiplex PCR. V and J calls and clone size are those listed in that table; D and trimming were worked out from the DNA. The table shows approximately 52,000 clones, with under 95% occurring only once. V shed 6 bases and J shed 6 bases, with 14 bases lying between them. The CDR3 contains 13 residues. The germline CDR1 and CDR2 sequences are LGHDT and YNNKEL (reference sequence). Sequenced sample: peripheral blood. The rearrangement uses TRBV3-1 (or the pseudogene TRBV3-2) and TRBJ1-2; a possible D gene is TRBD1 (6 bases). This sequence was found in a middle-aged man with acute or convalescent COVID-19. CDR3 nucleotide sequence: TGTGCCAGCAGGGATACAGGGTTTCATGGCTACACCTTC. Its protein product is CASRDTGFHGYTF.